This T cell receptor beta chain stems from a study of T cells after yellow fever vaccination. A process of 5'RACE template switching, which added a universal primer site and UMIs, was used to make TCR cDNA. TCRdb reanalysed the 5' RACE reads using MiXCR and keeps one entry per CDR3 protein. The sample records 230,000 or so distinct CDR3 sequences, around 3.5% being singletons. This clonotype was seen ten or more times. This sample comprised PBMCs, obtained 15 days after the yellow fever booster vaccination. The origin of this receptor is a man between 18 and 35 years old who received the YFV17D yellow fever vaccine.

Here the CDR3 DNA reads TGCGCCAGGGTGAGGGGCTCCTCCGGGGAGCTGTTTTTT. Encoded protein: CARVRGSSGELFF. The chain carries TRBV10-1 and TRBJ2-2, with D perhaps given as TRBD1 or TRBD2 (5 bases each). Germline V gene sequence: CDR1 WNHNN, CDR2 SYGVQD (reference sequence). The CDR3 is 13 amino acids. V lost 9 bases and J lost 6, with 14 bases in between.